This is a list of T cell receptor beta chains from one sample in a study of T-cell reconstitution after alpha-beta-depleted transplantation in children. Via MiXCR, TCRdb re-called the PCR reads, giving one row per CDR3 protein. The sample shows about 200,000 distinct CDR3 sequences, 17% of them seen only once. Sample: PBMCs, mostly from graft donor cells, taken 360 days after TCRalphabeta/CD19-depleted stem cell transplant. These receptors all stem from a male patient between 2 and 9 years old who had a stem cell transplant for acute lymphoblastic leukemia, so the T cells may come from the graft donor. The CDR3 runs from the conserved cysteine through the conserved F or W. The D gene is left open where the match is weak. The size entry is marked missing in some rows and otherwise reads once, few, many or a size class.

few,TRBJ1-4,TRBV20-1,.,CSAPFPRDTTNEKLFF,TGCAGTGCCCCTTTCCCCCGGGACACAACTAATGAAAAACTGTTTTTT
many,TRBJ1-1,TRBV9,.,CASSVGGSLTFGAFF,TGTGCCAGCAGCGTAGGTGGGTCGTTAACCTTTGGAGCTTTCTTT
.,TRBJ1-5,TRBV5-5,.,CASSWGHSDSNQPQHF,TGTGCCAGCAGCTGGGGACACTCAGATAGCAATCAGCCCCAGCATTTT
.,TRBJ2-1,TRBV12-3/TRBV12-4,TRBD2,CASSLGGSYNEQFF,TGTGCCAGCAGTTTGGGGGGGTCCTACAATGAGCAGTTCTTC
once,TRBJ1-1,TRBV9,.,CASSVGNSGLAFF,TGTGCCAGCAGCGTAGGGAACTCGGGGTTAGCTTTCTTT
.,TRBJ1-5,TRBV10-3,TRBD1,CAIRSGTGQNQPQHF,TGTGCCATCAGGAGTGGGACAGGACAAAATCAGCCCCAGCATTTT
few,TRBJ1-5,TRBV28,.,CASSLRGPNQPQHF,TGTGCCAGCAGTTTACGGGGACCCAATCAGCCCCAGCATTTT
.,TRBJ2-3,TRBV6-2/TRBV6-3,TRBD1,CASSWQGDADTQYF,TGTGCCAGCAGTTGGCAGGGGGATGCAGATACGCAGTATTTT
.,TRBJ1-5,TRBV12-3/TRBV12-4,TRBD1,CASRNGQGGQPQHF,TGTGCCAGCAGAAACGGACAGGGAGGTCAGCCCCAGCATTTT
.,TRBJ2-3,TRBV12-3/TRBV12-4,TRBD2,CASRTSGTDTQYF,TGTGCCAGCAGGACTAGCGGCACAGATACGCAGTATTTT
.,TRBJ2-5,TRBV27,TRBD1,CASSFPLKGARETQYF,TGTGCCAGCAGTTTCCCTCTTAAGGGGGCTAGAGAGACCCAGTACTTC
few,TRBJ2-1,TRBV29-1,.,CSVGFRLALRNEQFF,TGCAGCGTTGGCTTCAGGCTAGCTTTACGGAATGAGCAGTTCTTC
.,TRBJ2-1,TRBV6-1,.,CASRETGPYNEQFF,TGTGCCAGCAGAGAGACAGGCCCCTACAATGAGCAGTTCTTC
few,TRBJ2-5,TRBV5-1,.,CASSSPEETQYF,TGCGCCAGCAGCTCGCCAGAAGAGACCCAGTACTTC
.,TRBJ2-5,TRBV4-2,TRBD1,CASSPGPGQENQETQYF,TGTGCCAGCAGCCCGGGGCCGGGACAGGAGAACCAAGAGACCCAGTACTTC
few,TRBJ2-1,TRBV5-5,TRBD2,CASSSLAAPYNEQFF,TGTGCCAGCAGCTCACTAGCGGCCCCCTACAATGAGCAGTTCTTC
few,TRBJ2-3,TRBV5-1,.,CASSPTSTDTQYF,TGCGCCAGCAGCCCGACTAGCACAGATACGCAGTATTTT
.,TRBJ2-5,TRBV6-5,TRBD2,CASSYSWGGGETQYF,TGTGCCAGCAGTTATTCTTGGGGGGGAGGGGAGACCCAGTACTTC
many,TRBJ2-1,TRBV7-2,.,CASSLEDGSVGDEQFF,TGTGCCAGCAGCTTAGAAGACGGCTCCGTAGGTGATGAGCAGTTCTTC
few,TRBJ2-3,TRBV10-2,.,CASSPVGDTQYF,TGCGCCAGCAGTCCCGTAGGCGATACGCAGTATTTT
many,TRBJ2-5,TRBV29-1,.,CSVVPVETQYF,TGCAGCGTTGTGCCAGTGGAGACCCAGTACTTC
.,TRBJ2-1,TRBV10-3,.,CAISEGSSSYNEQFF,TGTGCCATCAGTGAAGGCAGTAGCTCCTACAATGAGCAGTTCTTC
few,TRBJ1-1,TRBV5-1,.,CASSLGSGVSSEAFF,TGCGCCAGCAGCTTGGGGTCAGGGGTGAGCTCTGAAGCTTTCTTT
once,TRBJ2-3,TRBV7-2,.,CASSLGPGTDTQYF,TGTGCCAGCAGCTTAGGGCCTGGCACAGATACGCAGTATTTT
.,TRBJ2-1,TRBV7-2,.,CASSLVNVRVNEQFF,TGTGCCAGCAGCTTAGTCAACGTCAGGGTCAATGAGCAGTTCTTC
few,TRBJ2-2,TRBV5-1,.,CASSLEGVDTGELFF,TGCGCCAGCAGCTTGGAGGGGGTGGACACCGGGGAGCTGTTTTTT
few,TRBJ2-1,TRBV23-1,.,CASSQDGSKFF,TGCGCCAGCAGTCAAGACGGGAGTAAGTTCTTC
many,TRBJ1-2,TRBV12-3/TRBV12-4,.,CASGRGYGYTF,TGTGCCAGCGGCAGGGGTTATGGCTACACCTTC
.,TRBJ2-7,TRBV16,.,CASSQGHRTEFWAYEQYF,TGTGCCAGCAGCCAGGGACACAGAACTGAATTCTGGGCCTACGAGCAGTACTTC
.,TRBJ2-7,TRBV20-1,TRBD2,CSARERSGGSYEQYF,TGCAGTGCTAGAGAACGTAGCGGGGGTAGTTACGAGCAGTACTTC
few,TRBJ2-1,TRBV27,.,CASSKAGLRQFF,TGTGCCAGCAGTAAGGCGGGCCTACGGCAGTTCTTC
.,TRBJ2-5,TRBV7-6,TRBD2,CASSLVRTSRSHQETQYF,TGTGCCAGCAGCTTAGTGAGGACTAGCAGGTCCCACCAAGAGACCCAGTACTTC
once,TRBJ2-5,TRBV6-2/TRBV6-3,TRBD2,CASSYSSSGKSRETQYF,TGTGCCAGCAGTTACTCTAGTAGCGGGAAGAGCCGAGAGACCCAGTACTTC
few,TRBJ2-5,TRBV7-8,TRBD1,CASSPRQGKVQYF,TGTGCCAGCAGCCCGCGACAGGGAAAGGTCCAGTACTTC
.,TRBJ1-1,TRBV7-6,.,CASSPRDLSLDTEAFF,TGTGCCAGCAGCCCCCGGGACCTATCCTTGGACACTGAAGCTTTCTTT
.,TRBJ1-2,TRBV12-3/TRBV12-4,.,CASSPEQPRYGYTF,TGTGCCAGCAGCCCTGAACAGCCCCGCTATGGCTACACCTTC
many,TRBJ2-3,TRBV29-1,.,CSVQAVGGQGLLRDTQYF,TGCAGCGTCCAAGCGGTAGGGGGGCAGGGCCTCTTACGAGATACGCAGTATTTT
.,TRBJ1-1,TRBV28,.,CASSYPGTTQGAFF,TGTGCCAGCAGTTACCCCGGGACCACTCAGGGAGCTTTCTTT
few,TRBJ2-2,TRBV15,.,CATSPEGVGELFF,TGTGCCACCAGCCCAGAGGGGGTCGGGGAGCTGTTTTTT
few,TRBJ1-2,TRBV27,.,CASSPPGDIPHGYTF,TGTGCCAGCAGTCCCCCCGGAGATATTCCGCATGGCTACACCTTC
.,TRBJ2-1,TRBV12-3/TRBV12-4,TRBD2,CASSLTRFPGLGSYNEQFF,TGTGCCAGCAGTTTAACCCGATTTCCGGGACTAGGGTCCTACAATGAGCAGTTCTTC
many,TRBJ2-7,TRBV4-2,.,CASSPAGHMIDSSYEQYF,TGTGCCAGCAGCCCTGCGGGACATATGATTGATAGCTCCTACGAGCAGTACTTC
.,TRBJ2-7,TRBV7-2,.,CASSFGSLSMEQYF,TGTGCCAGCAGCTTCGGGAGCCTGTCGATGGAGCAGTACTTC
.,TRBJ2-1,TRBV14,.,CASSRDTYNEQFF,TGTGCCAGCAGTCGGGACACGTACAATGAGCAGTTCTTC
many,TRBJ2-2,TRBV7-2,.,CASSLVVGELFF,TGTGCCAGCAGCTTAGTTGTCGGGGAGCTGTTTTTT
.,TRBJ2-3,TRBV5-1,TRBD2,CASSLATSATDTQYF,TGCGCCAGCAGCTTGGCGACTAGCGCCACAGATACGCAGTATTTT
.,TRBJ2-3,TRBV3-1,.,CASSRRLVTGTDTQYF,TGTGCCAGCAGCCGAAGACTAGTAACGGGCACAGATACGCAGTATTTT
.,TRBJ2-1,TRBV24-1,.,CATSDPGSKGPRSYNEQFF,TGTGCCACCAGTGACCCCGGGAGCAAAGGCCCCCGCTCCTACAATGAGCAGTTCTTC
few,TRBJ2-7,TRBV10-3,.,CAISEYGVGARKTEQYF,TGTGCCATCAGTGAGTATGGGGTGGGCGCCCGCAAGACAGAGCAGTACTTC
.,TRBJ1-5,TRBV7-6,.,CASSPMAGVPMPQHF,TGTGCCAGCAGCCCTATGGCGGGGGTCCCAATGCCCCAGCATTTT
many,TRBJ1-6,TRBV11-2,.,CASSLFLRAGNSPLHF,TGTGCCAGCAGCTTATTCCTGAGGGCGGGTAATTCACCCCTCCACTTT
few,TRBJ1-1,TRBV28,TRBD1,CASSLPQGANTEAFF,TGTGCCAGCAGTTTACCGCAGGGGGCGAACACTGAAGCTTTCTTT
many,TRBJ2-2,TRBV7-7,TRBD1,CASKNQGDGELFF,TGTGCCAGCAAGAACCAGGGGGACGGGGAGCTGTTTTTT